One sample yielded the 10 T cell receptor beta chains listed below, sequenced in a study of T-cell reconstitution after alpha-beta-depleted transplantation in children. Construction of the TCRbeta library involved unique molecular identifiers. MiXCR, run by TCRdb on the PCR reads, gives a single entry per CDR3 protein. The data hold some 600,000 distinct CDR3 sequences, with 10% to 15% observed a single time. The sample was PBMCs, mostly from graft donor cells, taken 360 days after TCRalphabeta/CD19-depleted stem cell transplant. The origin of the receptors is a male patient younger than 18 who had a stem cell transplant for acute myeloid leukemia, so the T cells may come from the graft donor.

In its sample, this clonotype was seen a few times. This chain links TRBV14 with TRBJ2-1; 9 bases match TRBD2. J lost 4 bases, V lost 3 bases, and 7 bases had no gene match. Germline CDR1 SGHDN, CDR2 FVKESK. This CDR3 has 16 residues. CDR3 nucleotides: TGTGCCAGCAGCCAGGGACTAGCCTTAGAATACAATGAGCAGTTCTTC. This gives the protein CASSQGLALEYNEQFF.

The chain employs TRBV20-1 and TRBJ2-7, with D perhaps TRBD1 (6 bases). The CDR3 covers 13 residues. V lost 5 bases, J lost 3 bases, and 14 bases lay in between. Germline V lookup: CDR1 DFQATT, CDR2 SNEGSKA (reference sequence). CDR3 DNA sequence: TGCAGTGCTCCCGGGACACTAAGCTACGAGCAGTACTTC. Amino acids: CSAPGTLSYEQYF.

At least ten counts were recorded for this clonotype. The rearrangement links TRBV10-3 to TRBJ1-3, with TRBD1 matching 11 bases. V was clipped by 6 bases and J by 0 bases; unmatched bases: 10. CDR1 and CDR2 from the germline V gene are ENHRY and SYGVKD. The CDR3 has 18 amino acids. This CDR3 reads CAISQLGTGGFSGNTIYF. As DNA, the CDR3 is TGTGCCATCAGCCAACTCGGGACAGGGGGTTTCTCTGGAAACACCATATATTTT.

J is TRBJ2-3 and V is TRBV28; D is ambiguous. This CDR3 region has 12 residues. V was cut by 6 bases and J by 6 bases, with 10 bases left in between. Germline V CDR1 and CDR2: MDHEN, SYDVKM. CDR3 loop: CASSPLYDTQYF. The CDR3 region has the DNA TGTGCCAGCAGCCCCCTATACGATACGCAGTATTTT.

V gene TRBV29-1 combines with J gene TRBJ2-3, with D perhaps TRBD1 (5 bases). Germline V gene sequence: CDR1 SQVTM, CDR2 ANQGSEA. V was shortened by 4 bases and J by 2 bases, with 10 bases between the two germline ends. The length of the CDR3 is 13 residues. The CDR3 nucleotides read TGCAGCGTTGGTTTAGGGGTCACAGATACGCAGTATTTT. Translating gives CSVGLGVTDTQYF.

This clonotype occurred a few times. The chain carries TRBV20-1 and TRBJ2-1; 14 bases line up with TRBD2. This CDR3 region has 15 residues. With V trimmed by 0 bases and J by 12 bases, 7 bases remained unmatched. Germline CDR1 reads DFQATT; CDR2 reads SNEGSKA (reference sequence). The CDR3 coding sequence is TGCAGTGCTAGAGATCCGGGACTAGCGGGAGTAGTGCAGTTCTTC. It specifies CSARDPGLAGVVQFF.

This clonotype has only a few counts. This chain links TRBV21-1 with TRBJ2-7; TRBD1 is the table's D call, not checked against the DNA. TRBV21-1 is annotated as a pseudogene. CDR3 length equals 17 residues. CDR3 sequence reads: CASSKSPQPPSFYEQYF. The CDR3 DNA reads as TGTGCCAGCAGCAAAAGTCCTCAACCCCCTTCTTTTTACGAGCAGTACTTC.

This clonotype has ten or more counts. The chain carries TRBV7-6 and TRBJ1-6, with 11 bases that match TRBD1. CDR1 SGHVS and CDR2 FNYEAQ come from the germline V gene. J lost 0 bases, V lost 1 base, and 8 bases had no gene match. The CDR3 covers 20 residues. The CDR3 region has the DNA TGTGCCAGCAGCTTAGGAGGGACAGGGGGATTCAGCTCCTATAATTCACCCCTCCACTTT. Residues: CASSLGGTGGFSSYNSPLHF.

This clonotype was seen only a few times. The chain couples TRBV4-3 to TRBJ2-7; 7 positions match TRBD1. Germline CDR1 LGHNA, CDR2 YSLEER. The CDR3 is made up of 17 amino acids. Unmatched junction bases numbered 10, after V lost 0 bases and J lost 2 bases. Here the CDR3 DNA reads TGCGCCAGCAGCCAAGACCCCGACAGGGTTGGAGCCTACGAGCAGTACTTC. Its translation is CASSQDPDRVGAYEQYF.

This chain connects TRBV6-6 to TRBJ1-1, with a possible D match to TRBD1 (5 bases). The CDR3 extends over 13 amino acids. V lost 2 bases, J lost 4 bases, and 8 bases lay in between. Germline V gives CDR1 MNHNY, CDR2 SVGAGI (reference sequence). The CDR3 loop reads CASSYGGTTEAFF. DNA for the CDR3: TGTGCCAGCAGTTACGGGGGAACCACTGAAGCTTTCTTT.